This TCR beta chain was retrieved from a study of blood T cell repertoires in COVID-19. Across the whole study: COVID-19 samples collected from the United States, Italy and Spain covered acute and convalescent phases. Sources were T cells, B-cell-depleted T cells, or PBMCs; the material itself was cDNA or gDNA.

Original handling: Reference gene primer amplification gave nucleated cell count estimates. Clones were sequenced by immunoSEQ multiplex PCR, and TCRdb holds only the in-frame ones, with some missing. V and J calls plus clone size are reproduced from that table; the DNA served to infer D and trimming. Of 200,000 to 250,000 clones listed, around 89% are singletons. Specimen: PBMCs or T cells enriched from blood (not recorded which). This TCR was recovered from a woman aged 25 to 39 who had recovered from COVID-19.

CDR3 protein: CASSHASGTGDSYEQYF. CDR3 sequence (DNA): TGTGCCAGCAGCCATGCGTCCGGGACAGGGGATTCCTACGAGCAGTACTTC. This chain uses TRBV4-2 with TRBJ2-7; 10 bases fit TRBD1. The V segment lost 3 bases and the J segment 1 base; nucleotides outside the gene matches: 9. Per germline, CDR1 LGHNA and CDR2 YNFKEQ. There are 17 residues in the CDR3.